This TCR beta chain was identified during a study of OX40 agonist ivuxolimab in advanced cancers. For the study in its entirety: The costimulatory receptor OX40 (CD134) was targeted by ivuxolimab, a fully human IgG2 agonistic monoclonal antibody. Intravenous ivuxolimab was administered to patients every 2 weeks at six dose levels: 0.01, 0.1, 0.3, 1.5, 3 and 10 mg/kg. Of the roughly 52 dose-escalation patients, hepatocellular carcinoma was present in roughly 19, melanoma in some 15, renal cell carcinoma in 9 and head and neck cancer in 9. The dose-escalation cohort was about 83% male with a mean age of 60 years, ranging from about 23 to 85. Prior anti-PD-1, anti-PD-L1 or anti-CTLA-4 therapy was permitted, and checkpoint inhibitors had been received by approximately 39% of dose-escalation patients. Partial responses occurred in three dose-escalation patients, of whom one had hepatocellular carcinoma and two had cutaneous melanoma. Peripheral TCRbeta sequencing was intended to test whether TCR sequence diversity was altered and clonal T-cell expansion was caused by ivuxolimab. The paper covers the monotherapy dose-escalation part of the phase I ivuxolimab trial, which included N ≈ 57 patients. Paper-wide results and their limitations: The antigen specificity of the clonally expanded peripheral T cells was not determined. Partial responders in the 0.1-3.0 mg/kg groups had among the lowest normalized peripheral clonal expansion, especially among CD8+ T cells. Low levels of normalized T-cell clonal expansion were also seen in some nonresponding patients. After ivuxolimab, more expanded clones were found on average in CD8+ T cells than in CD4+ T cells. At doses of 0.1 to 3.0 mg/kg, clonal expansion of both CD4+ and CD8+ T cells in blood was seen between baseline and week 6.

The trial excluded patients who had a history of autoimmune disease or who were on systemic immunosuppression. Peripheral blood for TCR sequencing was collected from all dose cohorts at baseline, on cycle 4 day 1, and on cycle 7 day 1. The samples were drawn from a first-in-human, open-label, multicenter phase I dose-escalation trial of ivuxolimab. Adults with locally advanced or metastatic head and neck squamous cell, hepatocellular, melanoma or renal cell carcinoma were enrolled in the trial. CD4+ and CD8+ T cells were sorted separately from peripheral blood before TCR sequencing. Between the V and J ends, shortened by 5 bases and 3 bases respectively, the junction contains 11 bases. Via the germline V gene (reference sequence), CDR1 is MNHEY and CDR2 SMNVEV. Including cysteine and phenylalanine, the CDR3 has 13 amino acids. Of the read, only the CDR3 DNA is kept; its 39 bases are in frame from base 1.

This clone was counted between two and nine times. Its antigen is unknown. No per-base quality is available; no much larger clone lies one base away. To sequence the TCRbeta CDR3 region, genomic DNA was isolated from the sorted cells. The immunoSEQ Assay was used to sequence the TCRbeta CDR3 regions. Not all clones reach the TCRdb copy of this immuneACCESS table, which keeps in-frame sequences only. Checked studies attribute under half of the gap to unresolved V genes and leave the rest unexplained. The sample records about 44,000 clones, about 90% of which are singletons. Together, the top ten hold around 28% of the sample.

The TCR originated in an adult with an advanced solid tumor such as melanoma, head and neck, liver or kidney cancer. The sequence joins TRBV27 to TRBJ2-7; the best D guess is TRBD1, with 6 bases matching. The starting material was CD4+ or CD8+ T cells sorted from blood, obtained in a trial of the OX40 agonist ivuxolimab. DNA sequence: TGTGCCAGCAGTGTACAGGGAGTCTACGAGCAGTACTTC. Translated, it gives CASSVQGVYEQYF.